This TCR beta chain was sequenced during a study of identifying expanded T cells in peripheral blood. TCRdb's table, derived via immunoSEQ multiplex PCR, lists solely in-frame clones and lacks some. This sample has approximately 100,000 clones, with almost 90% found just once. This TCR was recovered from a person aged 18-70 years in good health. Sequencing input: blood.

CDR3 residues: CASSSATPGQDTGELFF. DNA for the CDR3: TGCGCCAGCAGCTCGGCTACTCCGGGACAGGACACCGGGGAGCTGTTTTTT. The chain couples TRBV5-1 to TRBJ2-2, with TRBD1 identical over 8 bases. This CDR3 contains 17 residues. The V gene's germline CDR1 is SGHRS and CDR2 YFSETQ. V lost 3 bases and J lost 3; bases outside the gene matches: 10.